The 18 T cell receptor beta chains listed next were all sequenced from one sample in a study of shared clonotypes between healthy human individuals. Measured with immunoSEQ multiplex PCR; TCRdb has only the in-frame clones, and not every one. Here the sample spans some 490,000 clones, 81% being singletons. The sample consisted of PBMCs. Every receptor here comes from a woman in her thirties or forties in good health. Some clones in this sample may be carry-over from other donors' samples.

This clone was counted between two and nine times. The chain couples TRBV4-2 to TRBJ1-1; D not certain. Trimming pared 4 bases from V and 4 bases from J, leaving 16 bases between. Germline V lookup: CDR1 LGHNA, CDR2 YNFKEQ. The CDR3 length is 15 residues. DNA of the CDR3: TGTGCCAGCAGCCCCACCGAGGGCGGGAGCACTGAAGCTTTCTTT. This encodes CASSPTEGGSTEAFF.

As regards this clone: Other nucleotide sequences in the sample specify the same CDR3. V and J are TRBV19 and TRBJ2-6, with D perhaps TRBD2 (6 bases). The germline gives CDR1 LNHDA, CDR2 SQIVND (reference sequence). The CDR3 has 15 residues. Trimming removed 5 bases at V and 1 base at J, with 9 bases between. CDR3: CASSPRGSGANVLTF. In DNA form, the CDR3 reads TGTGCCAGTAGTCCCCGGGGGTCTGGGGCCAACGTCCTGACTTTC. Variable domain in full (rest from reference TRBV19 and TRBJ2-6): DGGITQSPKYLFRKEGQNVTLSCEQNLNHDAMYWYRQDPGQGLRLIYYSQIVNDFQKGDIAEGYSVSREKKESFPLTVTSAQKNPTAFYLCASSPRGSGANVLTFGAGSRLTVL.

This rearrangement joins TRBV5-1 to TRBJ1-5; 7 bases agree with TRBD1. The CDR3 loop spans 14 amino acids. J was trimmed by 3 bases and V by 4 bases; bases with no gene match: 4. Germline V gives CDR1 SGHRS, CDR2 YFSETQ. The CDR3 DNA sequence: TGCGCCAGCAGCCCCGGGACAGTCAATCAGCCCCAGCATTTT. It codes for CASSPGTVNQPQHF.

The genes are TRBV7-2 and TRBJ2-5, with a weak D call TRBD2 (5 bases). Germline V gives CDR1 SGHTA, CDR2 FQGNSA. Trimming cost V 5 bases and J 2 bases, with 12 bases left between them. The CDR3 covers 14 residues. CDR3 DNA: TGTGCCAGCAGCCGGAGTCGGGGACAAGAGACCCAGTACTTC. Translating it yields CASSRSRGQETQYF.

The V call is TRBV28, the J call TRBJ2-3, with 8 bases fitting TRBD1. There are 15 residues in the CDR3. Losses at the gene ends were 2 bases for V and 6 bases for J; bases not matched to a gene: 7. CDR1 and CDR2 from the germline V gene are MDHEN and SYDVKM. The CDR3 region is CASSLTRGHYDTQYF. The CDR3 DNA sequence: TGTGCCAGCAGTTTAACCAGGGGGCATTATGATACGCAGTATTTT.

The rearrangement links TRBV9 to TRBJ2-7; TRBD2 aligns across 13 bases. The germline gives CDR1 SGDLS, CDR2 YYNGEE. The CDR3 runs 24 residues. With 2 bases clipped from V and 2 bases from J, the junction kept 28 bases outside the gene matches. CDR3 coding DNA: TGTGCCAGCAGCGTTACCGGGACTAGCGGGACTAGTTTCCCGCCCCCCTCGAAAACCTACGAGCAGTACTTC. Its protein is CASSVTGTSGTSFPPPSKTYEQYF.

In the case of this clone: The likely explanation is a read error, given a far larger clone one base away. This chain connects TRBV2 to TRBJ2-5, with D perhaps matching TRBD2 (6 bases). The V gene lost 3 bases and the J gene lost 9 bases, with 8 bases spanning the gap. CDR3 length equals 11 residues. Germline assignment: CDR1 SNHLY and CDR2 FYNNEI. For the CDR3, the DNA is TGTGCCAGCAGTGAGAGGGAGGCCCAGTACTTC. It is translated as CASSEREAQYF.

The CDR3: CATSRSQARQDGYTF. In DNA, the CDR3 is TGTGCCACCAGCAGGTCCCAGGCGAGACAGGACGGCTACACCTTC. The V call is TRBV15, the J call TRBJ1-2; D may be TRBD1 (6 bases). V gave up 3 bases and J gave up 8 bases, with 19 bases separating them. CDR3 length equals 15 residues. Looked up from germline, CDR1 is LNHNV and CDR2 is YYDKDF (reference sequence).

The chain links TRBV4-1 to TRBJ1-2; 8 bases line up with TRBD1. The CDR3 is made up of 15 amino acids. Germline V lookup: CDR1 MGHRA, CDR2 YSYEKL. V dropped 1 base and J dropped 4; count of bases not matched to a gene: 5. CDR3 bases: TGCGCCAGCAGCCAAGGACAGGGGCTGGGCTATGGCTACACCTTC. The encoded protein is CASSQGQGLGYGYTF.

This chain links TRBV7-2 with TRBJ2-7, with 7 bases fitting TRBD1. The CDR3 extends over 15 amino acids. Germline V CDR1 and CDR2: SGHTA, FQGNSA. J was trimmed by 6 bases and V by 5 bases; bases with no gene match: 13. The CDR3 spells CASSRHGTAGGEQYF. The CDR3 DNA reads TGTGCCAGCAGCCGCCACGGGACCGCAGGGGGCGAGCAGTACTTC.

This clone was observed a few times. This chain links TRBV7-2 with TRBJ2-7; D possibly corresponds to TRBD2 (7 bases). Looked up from germline, CDR1 is SGHTA and CDR2 is FQGNSA. The CDR3 loop spans 13 amino acids. V was trimmed by 5 bases and J by 6 bases, leaving 14 bases between them. The CDR3 reads CASSTGLGGEQYF. For the CDR3, the DNA is TGTGCCAGCAGCACCGGACTAGGGGGCGAGCAGTACTTC.

The rearrangement joins TRBV5-8 to TRBJ2-7, with 10 bases lining up with TRBD1. V lost 5 bases and J lost 2; bases outside the gene matches: 4. The CDR3 is 14 amino acids. The germline gives CDR1 SGHTS, CDR2 YDEGEE. CDR3: CASRATGGPYEQYF. For the CDR3, the DNA is TGTGCCAGCAGAGCGACAGGGGGCCCCTACGAGCAGTACTTC.

This clone came up once. With only one base between it and a far larger clone, this is likely a read error. Within the sample, other DNA sequences also encode this same CDR3. The V and J genes are TRBV6-1 and TRBJ2-3; TRBD1 agrees at 9 bases. J gave up 4 bases and V 9 bases, and 11 bases lay outside the gene matches. Germline CDR1 and CDR2: MNHNS and SASEGT. CDR3 length: 15 residues. The CDR3 loop reads CASRPPGQGPDTQYF. The CDR3 DNA reads TGTGCCAGTAGGCCGCCGGGACAGGGCCCAGATACGCAGTATTTT.

This clone was counted once. The V gene is TRBV10-3, the J gene TRBJ1-5, with 7 bases lining up with TRBD1. V trimming: 4 bases; J trimming: 5 bases; junction bases outside the gene matches: 8. The CDR3 is 15 residues long. Germline loops: CDR1 ENHRY, CDR2 SYGVKD. For the CDR3, the DNA is TGTGCCATCAGTGGTGGGACAGTGCGGGATCAGCCCCAGCATTTT. Its protein product is CAISGGTVRDQPQHF.

As regards this clone: This likely stems from a read error, as it lies one base from a far larger clone. In the same sample, other DNA sequences code for this CDR3. This sequence joins TRBV29-1 and TRBJ2-6, with D hard to call. This CDR3 comprises 13 residues. Germline V gives CDR1 SQVTM, CDR2 ANQGSEA. The CDR3 nucleotides read TGCAGTGTTGACTGGGCCGGGGCCAACGTCCTGACTTTC. Residues: CSVDWAGANVLTF.

This clone has only a few counts. The rearrangement joins TRBV28 to TRBJ2-7, with TRBD1 matching 7 bases. V gave up 6 bases and J gave up 0 bases; unmatched junction bases: 8. Germline values: CDR1 MDHEN, CDR2 SYDVKM. The CDR3 consists of 15 residues. CDR3 protein: CASRPDRASSYEQYF. CDR3 in DNA: TGTGCCAGCAGACCCGACAGGGCCAGCTCCTACGAGCAGTACTTC. The full variable domain, rest sourced from reference TRBV28 and TRBJ2-7, is DVKVTQSSRYLVKRTGEKVFLECVQDMDHENMFWYRQDPGLGLRLIYFSYDVKMKEKGDIPEGYSVSREKKERFSLILESASTNQTSMYLCASRPDRASSYEQYFGPGTRLTVT.

The chain uses TRBV7-2 and TRBJ2-3; D is undetermined. The CDR3 consists of 11 residues. The ends were cut back, 5 bases at V and 6 bases at J, with 6 bases in the middle. Per the germline V gene, CDR1 is SGHTA and CDR2 is FQGNSA. The CDR3: CASSPHDTQYF. The CDR3 bases are TGTGCCAGCAGCCCCCACGATACGCAGTATTTT.

The chain has TRBV7-3 and TRBJ2-3, with D possibly TRBD1 on 6 matching bases. CDR3 length: 13 residues. V was shortened by 5 bases and J by 6 bases, with 12 bases between the two germline ends. Germline V CDR1 and CDR2: SGHTA, FQGTGA. The CDR3 sequence is CASSQTGGDTQYF. The CDR3 nucleotides are TGTGCCAGCAGCCAGACAGGCGGGGATACGCAGTATTTT.